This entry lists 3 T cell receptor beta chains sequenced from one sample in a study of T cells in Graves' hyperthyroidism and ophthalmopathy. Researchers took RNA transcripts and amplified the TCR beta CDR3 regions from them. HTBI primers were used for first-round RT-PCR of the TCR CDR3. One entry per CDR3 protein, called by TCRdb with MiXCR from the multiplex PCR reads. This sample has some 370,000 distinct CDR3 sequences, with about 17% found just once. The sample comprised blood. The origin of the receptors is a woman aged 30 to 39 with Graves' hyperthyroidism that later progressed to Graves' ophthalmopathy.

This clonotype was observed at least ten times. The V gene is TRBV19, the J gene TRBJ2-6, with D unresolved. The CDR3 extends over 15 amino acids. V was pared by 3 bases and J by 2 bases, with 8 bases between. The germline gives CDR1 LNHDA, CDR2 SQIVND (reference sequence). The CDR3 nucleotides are TGTGCCAGTAGTATGGGGAATCCTGGGGCCAACGTCCTGACTTTC. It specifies CASSMGNPGANVLTF.

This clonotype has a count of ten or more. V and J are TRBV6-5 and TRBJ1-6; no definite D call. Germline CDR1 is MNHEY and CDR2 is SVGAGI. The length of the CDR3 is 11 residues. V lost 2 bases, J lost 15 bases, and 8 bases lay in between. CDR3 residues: CASSYGFGLHF. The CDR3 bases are TGTGCCAGCAGTTACGGTTTCGGCCTCCACTTT.

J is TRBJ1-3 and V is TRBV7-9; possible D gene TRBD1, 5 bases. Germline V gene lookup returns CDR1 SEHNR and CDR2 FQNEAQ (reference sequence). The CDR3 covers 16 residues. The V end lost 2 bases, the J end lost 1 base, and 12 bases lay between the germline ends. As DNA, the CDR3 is TGTGCCAGCAGCTTACAAGAGGGGAGGTCTGGAAACACCATATATTTT. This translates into CASSLQEGRSGNTIYF. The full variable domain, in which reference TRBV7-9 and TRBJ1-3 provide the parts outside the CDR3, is DTGVSQNPRHKITKRGQNVTFRCDPISEHNRLYWYRQTLGQGPEFLTYFQNEAQLEKSRLLSDRFSAERPKGSFSTLEIQRTEQGDSAMYLCASSLQEGRSGNTIYFGEGSWLTVV.